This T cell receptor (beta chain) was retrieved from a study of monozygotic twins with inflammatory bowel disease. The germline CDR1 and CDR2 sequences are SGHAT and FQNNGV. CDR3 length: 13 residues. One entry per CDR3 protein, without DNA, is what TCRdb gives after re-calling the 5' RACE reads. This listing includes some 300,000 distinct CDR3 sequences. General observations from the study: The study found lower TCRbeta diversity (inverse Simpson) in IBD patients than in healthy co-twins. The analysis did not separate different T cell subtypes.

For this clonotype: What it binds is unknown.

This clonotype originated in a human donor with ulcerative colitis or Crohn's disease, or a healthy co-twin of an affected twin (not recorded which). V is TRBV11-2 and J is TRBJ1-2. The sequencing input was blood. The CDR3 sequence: CASSLEWDFGYTF.